One and the same sample provided the 6 T cell receptor beta chains below, sequenced in a study of blood T cell repertoires in COVID-19. The assay was immunoSEQ multiplex PCR, and TCRdb's table has in-frame clones only and misses some. Among approximately 88,000 clones listed, approximately 80% were seen once. The specimen sequenced was peripheral blood. All receptors come from a man between 65 and 85 years old with COVID-19, enrolled during active disease.

V gene TRBV27 combines with J gene TRBJ2-7, with D unclear. Deletions cut 5 bases from V and 4 bases from J, with 21 bases between. Germline loops: CDR1 MNHEY, CDR2 SMNVEV (reference sequence). This CDR3 has 16 amino acids. The CDR3 sequence is CASSPLVRRVGYEQYF. For the CDR3, the DNA is TGTGCCAGCAGTCCCTTAGTAAGGAGAGTGGGTTACGAGCAGTACTTC.

The chain uses TRBV5-4 and TRBJ2-7, with D unresolved. The CDR3 consists of 13 residues. Germline V gene data show CDR1 as SGHNT and CDR2 as YYREEE (reference sequence). V lost 1 base and J lost 2, with 7 bases in between. The CDR3: CASSLPSTYEQYF. The CDR3 DNA reads as TGTGCCAGCAGCTTGCCATCCACCTACGAGCAGTACTTC.

This clone turned up a few times. The chain employs TRBV19 and TRBJ1-2, with 7 bases fitting TRBD1. This CDR3 spans 15 amino acids. The V and J ends lost 5 bases and 6 bases, in that order; junction bases with no gene match: 12. In germline, CDR1 is LNHDA, CDR2 SQIVND (reference sequence). The CDR3: CASSSSGTATDGYTF. The CDR3 bases are TGTGCCAGTAGTTCTTCCGGGACAGCCACGGATGGCTACACCTTC.

The V and J genes are TRBV12-5 and TRBJ2-3, with TRBD2 matching over 10 bases. Trimming removed 6 bases from V and 3 bases from J; junction bases left unmatched: 6. The CDR3 consists of 15 residues. Germline CDR1 is LGHNT and CDR2 is FRNRAP. The DNA for the CDR3 is TGTGCTAGTGGCCGCAGAGCGGGGGGGACAGATACGCAGTATTTT. Translating it yields CASGRRAGGTDTQYF.

The rearrangement joins TRBV5-6 to TRBJ1-2; D is unclear. The CDR3 extends over 13 amino acids. Trimming removed 5 bases from V and 4 bases from J, with 12 bases in between. CDR1 is SGHDT, CDR2 YYEEEE, per germline. CDR3 region: CASSREGFYGYTF. The CDR3 coding sequence is TGTGCCAGCAGTCGGGAAGGATTCTATGGCTACACCTTC.

There are a few counts of this clone. The gene calls are TRBV11-2 and TRBJ2-2; 10 bases align to TRBD1. J lost 6 bases, V lost 4 bases, and 5 bases had no gene match. The CDR3 totals 15 residues. Germline loops: CDR1 SGHAT, CDR2 FQNNGV. CDR3 residues: CASSSRTGGAGELFF. The DNA of the CDR3 is TGTGCCAGCAGCTCCCGGACAGGGGGAGCCGGGGAGCTGTTTTTT.